This TCR beta chain comes out of a study of lymphopenia after photon versus proton radiotherapy (dated by TCRdb to the late 2010s). Regarding the complete study: In patients with gastrointestinal tumors who developed high-grade lymphopenia, the study compared the immunological effects of photon radiation therapy with those of proton radiation therapy. The 20 or so patients in the cohort had gastrointestinal tumors, were treated with either photon or proton therapy, and subsequently developed lymphopenia. The study aimed to characterize how the two radiation modalities differ in their impact on the immune system.

What the work shows at the level of the full study, not this receptor alone: Among patients across the cohort who died, overall survival time showed an inverse correlation with a larger post-nadir drop in TCR diversity. After the lymphocyte count nadir, oligoclonal expansion, especially of CD8+ Temra cells, was observed in photon-treated repertoires, and the drop in diversity was driven by this expansion. During treatment, patients who received photon therapy lost naive T cells and TCR diversity and gained effector/memory populations, whereas patients who received proton therapy remained relatively stable. The survival association was assessed only in patients who died, and better survival with proton therapy was presented by the authors as a possibility rather than a demonstrated result.

Looking up the germline V gene (reference sequence) yields CDR1 SEHNR and CDR2 FQNEAQ. The CDR3, from cysteine to phenylalanine, totals 11 residues. Left in the record is the CDR3 DNA by itself, 33 bases read in frame from the first base. V and J lose 3 bases and 6 bases, and a span of 6 bases separates them. On this clone itself: What this receptor recognizes is not known. No base quality information exists; no much larger clone differs at one position.

The library came from the immunoSEQ multiplex PCR assay. Alongside multiparametric flow cytometry, deep sequencing of rearranged TCR beta loci was used to profile the T cell repertoires. Drawn from immuneACCESS, this table holds only the in-frame rearrangements with V and J called that TCRdb kept. Clones are partly lost; checked studies trace under half to an unresolved V gene and leave the rest unexplained. Within this sample are around 29,000 clones, with around nine tenths of them counted one time only. In total, the top ten clones hold more than 40% of the sample. Recombination connected TRBV7-9 to TRBJ2-7; a tentative D call is TRBD1 (5 bases match). Sample: peripheral blood, taken from a patient treated with proton-based radiotherapy. This TCR was sampled from a woman aged 55 to 70 with cholangiocarcinoma. Some clones in this sample may be carry-over from other donors' samples. The sequenced DNA: TGTGCCAGCAGCTTCCAGGGCGAGCAGTACTTC. This sequence encodes CASSFQGEQYF.